This T cell receptor (beta chain) was sequenced for a study of siplizumab effects on memory and regulatory T cells. Germline V lookup: CDR1 SGHNT, CDR2 YYREEE (reference sequence). This CDR3 spans 16 amino acids. V shed 3 bases and J 2 bases; nucleotides not matched to a gene: 4. Assay: immunoSEQ multiplex PCR; the TCRdb copy retains only in-frame clones and omits some. The sample yields about 50,000 clones, 87% seen once. Overall study results and limits: To unstimulated subsets, only a minor fraction of alloreactive clones could be mapped. An assignable phenotype, naive or memory, was missing from roughly 78-96% of proliferating CD4+ or CD8+ clones.

Remarks on this clone: Its antigen is undetermined.

V and J are TRBV5-4 and TRBJ2-3, with 12 bases fitting TRBD2. The sequencing sample was made of naive CD8+ T cells sorted from blood. The clonotype originates from a human donor in good health. The CDR3 DNA sequence: TGTGCCAGCAGCTCTCTAGCGGGGGGGATCACAGATACGCAGTATTTT. Its translation is CASSSLAGGITDTQYF.